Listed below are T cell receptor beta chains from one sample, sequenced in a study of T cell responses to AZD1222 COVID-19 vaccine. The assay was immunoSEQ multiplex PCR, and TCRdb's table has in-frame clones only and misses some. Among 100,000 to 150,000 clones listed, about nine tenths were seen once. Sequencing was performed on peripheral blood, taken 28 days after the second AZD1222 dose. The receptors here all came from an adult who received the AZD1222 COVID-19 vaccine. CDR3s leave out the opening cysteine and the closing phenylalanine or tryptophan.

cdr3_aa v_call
ASSLSSGSRGYT TRBV11-3
ASSQGVTGELF TRBV6-2/TRBV6-3
ASSLDASTDTQY TRBV5-1
ASSLTSISYNEQF TRBV18
ASSYSRDRGGSPLH TRBV6-5
ASSERLGRELSEQY TRBV3-1/TRBV3-2
ASSSGGSGANVLT TRBV6-5
ASGTNEKLF TRBV7-2
ASVGLAGPGELF TRBV2
ASSVTFKGSSYGYT TRBV2
ASSQQESVPPL TRBV4-2
ASSPGLAGYYEQY TRBV18
ASSPLISGSTGELF TRBV18
ASSRTGLSYEQY TRBV5-1
ASSLGGTGPNSPLH TRBV5-1
ASGAGTGVTGELF TRBV5-1
ASREGAMNTEAF TRBV5-1
ASSIDRDHKGEQY TRBV19
ASSYLSGGGTYEQY TRBV6-5
ASSQKIDIPLH TRBV4-3
ASSTPGVDPYNEQF TRBV7-9
SARGELGAF TRBV20-1
ASSQGLNTEAF TRBV3-1/TRBV3-2
ASTQGFVMNTEAF TRBV6-5
ASSEQRNQPQH TRBV6-1